This TCR beta chain was identified in a study of T-cell memory formation after mild COVID-19. The junction had 8 bases not matched to a gene; V was cut back by 4 bases and J by 8 bases. Germline V CDR1 and CDR2: SGHRS, YFSETQ. This CDR3 is 15 amino acids long. A 5'RACE reaction primed in the constant segment made cDNA libraries of TCR alpha and TCR beta, and these carried sample barcodes and UMIs. TCRdb redid the calling of the 5' RACE reads with MiXCR, one entry per CDR3 protein. The data contain around 250,000 distinct CDR3 sequences, 8% to 10% of them singletons. Notes on this clonotype: As yet, its antigen is unknown.

Study conclusions and caveats: Contracting clones from day 15 to 85 showed balanced CD4/CD8; later expanders favored CD4+.

The chain combines TRBV5-1 with TRBJ1-4, with 10 bases lining up with TRBD1. The sequenced sample was PBMCs or a T cell subset sorted from them (not recorded which). This sequence originates from a man younger than 35 who had mild COVID-19 (a few samples of this study predate the infection). Cell type and time point are not known. The CDR3 DNA sequence: TGCGCCAGCAGCAGATCGGGACAGGGGACCGAAAAACTGTTTTTT. Its protein product is CASSRSGQGTEKLFF. The full variable domain, completed using reference TRBV5-1 and TRBJ1-4, is KAGVTQTPRYLIKTRGQQVTLSCSPISGHRSVSWYQQTPGQGLQFLFEYFSETQRNKGNFPGRFSGRQFSNSRSEMNVSTLELGDSALYLCASSRSGQGTEKLFFGSGTQLSVL.